This T cell receptor (beta chain) was obtained from a study of tumor and adjacent non-tumor tissue in lung cancer. The overall study: Patients were aged about 30 to 80, approximately ten men and a handful of women, stage I to III. Whole-study findings and limits: Tumor tissue had significantly higher TCR diversity than normal lung. Shorter survival was associated with higher TCR diversity in tumors.

Three rounds of nested PCR, following a modified ARM-PCR protocol, produced the TCRbeta library. TCRdb re-derived calls from the multiplex PCR reads in MiXCR, one entry per CDR3 protein. The table includes 40,000 to 60,000 distinct CDR3 sequences, under 75% detected once. The template was RNA from unsorted bulk tissue. This non-tumor lung sample came from over 3 cm beyond the tumor edge. Germline CDR1 KGHDR, CDR2 SFDVKD. The CDR3 is made up of 13 amino acids. V lost 4 bases, J lost 2 bases, and 7 bases lay in between. On this clonotype: What it binds is unknown. A read error may explain this, as a much larger clone is one base away.

This sequence was found in a woman aged 70-85 years with non-small cell lung cancer. Sample: distant non-tumor lung tissue. This rearrangement joins TRBV24-1 to TRBJ1-1, with D hard to call. CDR3 nucleotides: TGTGCCACCAGTGACGAGGATAACACTGAAGCTTTCTTT. Protein product: CATSDEDNTEAFF.